The entry that follows covers one T cell receptor (beta chain) sequence. The antigen remains undetermined. The sample is drawn from a study of shared clonotypes between healthy human individuals. The study, taken as a whole, reports: Non-shared clonotypes had lower generation probabilities than clonotypes shared by all four sorted-subset donors.

The CDR3 totals 15 residues. V shed 4 bases, J shed 5 bases, and the junction held 4 bases outside the gene matches. The germline CDR1 and CDR2 sequences are SGHNT and YENEEA. Method: immunoSEQ multiplex PCR; TCRdb's copy keeps in-frame clones and lacks some. The repertoire holds 800,000 to 1,200,000 clones, with 75% to 80% as singletons. The V and J genes are TRBV11-3 and TRBJ2-1, with TRBD1 matching 11 bases. Specimen: memory CD4+ T cells from PBMCs. Indicated subset: CD45RA-negative fraction. The source of this sequence is a man aged 18 to 29 in good health. Some clones in this sample may be carry-over from other donors' samples. The CDR3 region has the DNA TGTGCCAGCAGCTCAGGACAGGGGGCGAACAATGAGCAGTTCTTC. Translation gives CASSSGQGANNEQFF.